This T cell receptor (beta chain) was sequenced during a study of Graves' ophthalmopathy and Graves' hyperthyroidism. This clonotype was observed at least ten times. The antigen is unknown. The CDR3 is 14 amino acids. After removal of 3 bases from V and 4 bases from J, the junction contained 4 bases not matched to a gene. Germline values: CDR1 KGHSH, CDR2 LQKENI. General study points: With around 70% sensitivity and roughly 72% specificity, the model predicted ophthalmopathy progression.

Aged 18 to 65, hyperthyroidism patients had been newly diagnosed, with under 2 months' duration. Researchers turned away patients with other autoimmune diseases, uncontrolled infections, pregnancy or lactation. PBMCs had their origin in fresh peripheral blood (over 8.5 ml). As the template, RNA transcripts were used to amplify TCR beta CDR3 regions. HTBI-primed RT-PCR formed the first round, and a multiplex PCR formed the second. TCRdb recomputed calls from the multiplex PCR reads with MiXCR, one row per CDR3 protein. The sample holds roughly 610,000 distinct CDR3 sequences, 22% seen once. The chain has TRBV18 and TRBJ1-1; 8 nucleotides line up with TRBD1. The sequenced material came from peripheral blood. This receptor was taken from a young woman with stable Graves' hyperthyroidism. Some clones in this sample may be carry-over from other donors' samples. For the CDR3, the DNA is TGTGCCAGCTCACCGGGAGGGACAGGCACTGAAGCTTTCTTT. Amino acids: CASSPGGTGTEAFF.